This T cell receptor (beta chain) was recorded in a study of CD8+CD57+ T cells in acquired aplastic anemia. Turning to this clonotype: One end of the junction does not line up with germline, which may come from a read error.

TCR beta VDJ combinations and CDR3 sequences were profiled from genomic DNA. TCRdb recomputed calls from the reads with MiXCR, one row per CDR3 protein. This sample carries about 180,000 distinct CDR3 sequences, about 60% of them seen once, and the ten largest clones take 40% to 50%. CDR1 is SGHTA and CDR2 is FQGTGA in the germline V gene. The CDR3 totals 13 residues. It was patients with CD8+CD57+ cell expansion by flow cytometry who were chosen for sequencing. The chain carries TRBV7-3 and TRBJ2-3; D unclear. The TCR sequence derives from a human donor with aplastic anemia. Source material: sorted CD4+, CD8+, or CD8+CD57+ T cells (not recorded which) from PBMCs. As DNA, the CDR3 is TGTGCTAGCACCTCGGACGCAACAGATACGCAGTATTTT. Translating gives CASTSDATDTQYF.